Following are 9 T cell receptor beta chains from one sample sequenced in a study of T cells after yellow fever vaccination. One entry per CDR3 protein, called by TCRdb with MiXCR from the 5' RACE reads. The data show a few hundred thousand distinct CDR3 sequences, about 7% seen once. Specimen: CD4+ T cells sorted from PBMCs, collected 15 days after the yellow fever booster vaccination. These TCRs come from a man aged 30 to 45 who received the YFV17D yellow fever vaccine.

This chain joins TRBV3-1 and TRBJ1-5; maybe TRBD1 (5 bases). CDR3 length: 12 residues. Trimming stripped 6 bases from V and 9 bases from J, with 12 bases between. CDR1 is LGHDT and CDR2 is YNNKEL in the germline V gene (reference sequence). The CDR3 region is CASREGLGPQHF. The CDR3 nucleotides are TGTGCCAGCAGAGAGGGGTTAGGGCCCCAGCATTTT.

Details on this clonotype: A much larger clone sits a single nucleotide away, making a read error possible. The CDR3, as DNA: TGCGCCAGCAGCCACGATCGTAGCGCTAGCTCCTTCAATGAGCAGTTCTTC. Translation: CASSHDRSASSFNEQFF. The chain combines TRBV4-3 with TRBJ2-1; possible D gene TRBD2, 5 bases. The germline CDR1 and CDR2 sequences are LGHNA and YSLEER. The CDR3 is made up of 17 amino acids.

In this sample, this clonotype turned up many times. This chain joins TRBV3-1 and TRBJ2-5; maybe TRBD2 (6 bases). The CDR3 consists of 13 residues. CDR1 LGHDT and CDR2 YNNKEL come from the germline V gene (reference sequence). Between the trimmed V and J ends, which lost 2 bases and 5 bases, there was a span of 9 bases. The CDR3 DNA follows: TGTGCCAGCAGCCAAAACCTAGCGGAGACCCAGTACTTC. Amino acids: CASSQNLAETQYF.

This clonotype was seen only a few times. The chain couples TRBV20-1 to TRBJ2-3, with a tentative D call TRBD2 (5 bases). V was shortened by 1 base and J by 4 bases, with 15 bases between the two germline ends. This CDR3 region has 15 residues. CDR1 DFQATT and CDR2 SNEGSKA come from the germline V gene (reference sequence). Here the CDR3 reads CSARAGYGGADTQYF. The CDR3 nucleotides are TGCAGTGCTAGAGCGGGGTACGGAGGCGCAGATACGCAGTATTTT.

This clonotype was picked up many times. The chain carries TRBV11-1 and TRBJ2-5; possible D gene TRBD1, 5 bases. The length of the CDR3 is 14 residues. Germline V lookup: CDR1 SGHAT, CDR2 FQDESV (reference sequence). The germline V and J ends were trimmed by 2 bases and 4 bases, with 11 bases remaining between them. The CDR3 DNA is TGTGCCAGCAGCTTAAAAAGGGGCGGAGAGACCCAGTACTTC. Encoded protein: CASSLKRGGETQYF.

At least ten counts were recorded for this clonotype. This sequence joins TRBV11-2 and TRBJ2-7; 9 bases agree with TRBD1. The CDR3 is 14 amino acids. V lost 5 bases to trimming and J lost 6 bases; unmatched junction nucleotides: 8. The germline V gene encodes CDR1 SGHAT and CDR2 FQNNGV. The CDR3 spells CASSNTGGSAEQYF. The CDR3 DNA reads TGTGCCAGCAGCAACACAGGGGGCTCCGCCGAGCAGTACTTC.

This clonotype was counted a few times. This rearrangement joins TRBV5-1 to TRBJ2-3, with 10 bases that match TRBD2. V lost 1 base, J lost 2 bases, and 4 bases stayed unmatched. Germline CDR1 and CDR2: SGHRS and YFSETQ. The length of the CDR3 is 16 residues. The CDR3 region is CASSLITSGTTDTQYF. Here the CDR3 DNA reads TGCGCCAGCAGCTTGATAACTAGCGGGACCACAGATACGCAGTATTTT.

This clonotype was recorded many times. V gene TRBV25-1 combines with J gene TRBJ2-1; TRBD2 matches 10 bases. This CDR3 contains 20 residues. Trimming took 6 bases from V and 8 from J; bases not matched to a gene: 25. Germline CDR1 is MGHDK and CDR2 is SYGVNS. The CDR3 protein is CASSSTEGAGGPNRWYEQFF. The CDR3 DNA follows: TGTGCCAGCAGCTCAACAGAAGGAGCGGGAGGGCCTAATCGTTGGTATGAGCAGTTCTTC.

This clonotype was detected a few times. V and J are TRBV7-8 and TRBJ1-5; 7 bases map to TRBD1. The junction had 4 bases not matched to a gene; V was cut back by 0 bases and J by 2 bases. The CDR3 runs 16 residues. Per germline, CDR1 SGHVS and CDR2 FQNEAQ. The CDR3 DNA follows: TGTGCCAGCAGCTTAGCAGGGGGCGCGGGCAATCAGCCCCAGCATTTT. It yields the protein CASSLAGGAGNQPQHF.